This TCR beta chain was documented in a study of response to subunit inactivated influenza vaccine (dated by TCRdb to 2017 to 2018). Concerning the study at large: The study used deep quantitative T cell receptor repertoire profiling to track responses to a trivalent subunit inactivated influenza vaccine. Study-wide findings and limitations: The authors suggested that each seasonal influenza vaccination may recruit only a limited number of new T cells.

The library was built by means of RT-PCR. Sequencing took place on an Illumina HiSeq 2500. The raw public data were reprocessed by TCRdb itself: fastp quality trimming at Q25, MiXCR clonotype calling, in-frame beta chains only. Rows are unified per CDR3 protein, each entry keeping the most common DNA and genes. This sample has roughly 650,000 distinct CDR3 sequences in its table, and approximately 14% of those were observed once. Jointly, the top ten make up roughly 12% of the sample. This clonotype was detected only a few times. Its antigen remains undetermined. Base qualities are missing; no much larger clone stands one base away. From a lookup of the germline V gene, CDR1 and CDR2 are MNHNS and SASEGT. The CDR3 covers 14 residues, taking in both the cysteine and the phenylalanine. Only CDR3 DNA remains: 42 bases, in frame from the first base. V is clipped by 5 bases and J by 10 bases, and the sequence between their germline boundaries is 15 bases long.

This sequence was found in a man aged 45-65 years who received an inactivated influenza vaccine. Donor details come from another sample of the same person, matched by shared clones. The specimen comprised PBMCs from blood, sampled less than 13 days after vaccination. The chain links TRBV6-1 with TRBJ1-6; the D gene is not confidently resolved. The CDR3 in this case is CASSRTRAASPLHF. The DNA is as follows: TGTGCCAGCAGTCGCACACGGGCGGCGTCACCCCTCCACTTT.